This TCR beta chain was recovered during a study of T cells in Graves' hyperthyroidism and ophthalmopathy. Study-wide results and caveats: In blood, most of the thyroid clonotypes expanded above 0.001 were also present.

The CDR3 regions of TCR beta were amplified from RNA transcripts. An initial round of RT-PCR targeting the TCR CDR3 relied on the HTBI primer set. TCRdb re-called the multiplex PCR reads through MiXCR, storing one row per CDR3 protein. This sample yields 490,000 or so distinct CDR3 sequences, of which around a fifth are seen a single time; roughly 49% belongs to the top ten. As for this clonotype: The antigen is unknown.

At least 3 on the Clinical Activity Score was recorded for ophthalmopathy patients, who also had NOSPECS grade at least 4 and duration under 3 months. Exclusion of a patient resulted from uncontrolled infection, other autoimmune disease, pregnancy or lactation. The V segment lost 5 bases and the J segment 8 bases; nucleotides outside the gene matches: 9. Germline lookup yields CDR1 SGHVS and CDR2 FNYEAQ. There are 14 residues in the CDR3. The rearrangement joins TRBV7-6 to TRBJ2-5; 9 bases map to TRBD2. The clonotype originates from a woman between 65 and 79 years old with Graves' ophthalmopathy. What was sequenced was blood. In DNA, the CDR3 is TGTGCCAGCAGCAAAGCGGGAGGCCCCCGAACCCAGTACTTC. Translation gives CASSKAGGPRTQYF.